This T cell receptor (beta chain) was sequenced in a study of regulatory T cells in long-lasting Graves disease. Study findings and constraints: Blood alone, not thyroid tissue, was studied.

This clonotype was detected only a few times. The antigen is not known. With iRepertoire HTBI primers and Arm-PCR of CDR3 regions, TCR beta libraries were built. TCRdb recomputed calls from the multiplex PCR reads with MiXCR, one row per CDR3 protein. The top ten clones hold more than 10% of a sample with about 610,000 distinct CDR3 sequences, roughly 15% of them seen once. The CDR3 runs 15 residues. V was cut by 5 bases and J by 0 bases, with 14 bases left in between. The germline gives CDR1 GTSNPN, CDR2 SVGIG (reference sequence). Time point described: newly diagnosed GD, antithyroid drugs for less than 3 months. The TCR library was made from RNA that had been extracted from PBMCs in TRIzol. These same records also appear under a second study, on T cells in Graves' hyperthyroidism and ophthalmopathy. As reported in that work: Diagnostic assessment was based on clinical symptoms, serum thyroxine and TRAb, thyroid ultrasound and orbital computed tomography. Using the HTBI primer set, a first-round RT-PCR was run on the TCR CDR3.

The chain links TRBV30 to TRBJ1-5; D may be TRBD1 (6 bases). This clonotype was sampled from a man aged 18 to 30 with Graves disease. Sequenced material: peripheral blood mononuclear cells (PBMCs), taken at new diagnosis, from a patient treated with antithyroid drugs. This CDR3 is CAWESGRGSNQPQHF. CDR3 coding DNA: TGTGCCTGGGAATCGGGCAGGGGTAGCAATCAGCCCCAGCATTTT.